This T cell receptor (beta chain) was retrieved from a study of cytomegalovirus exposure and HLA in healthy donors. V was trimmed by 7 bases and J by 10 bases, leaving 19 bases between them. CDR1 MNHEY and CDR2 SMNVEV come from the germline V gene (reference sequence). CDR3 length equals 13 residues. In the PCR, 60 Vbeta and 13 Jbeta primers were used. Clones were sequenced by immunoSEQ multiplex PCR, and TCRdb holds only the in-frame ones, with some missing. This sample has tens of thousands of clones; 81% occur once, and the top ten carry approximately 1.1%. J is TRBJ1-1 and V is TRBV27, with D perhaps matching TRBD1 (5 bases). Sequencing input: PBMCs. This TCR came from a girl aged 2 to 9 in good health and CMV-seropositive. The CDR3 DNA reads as TGTGCCAGCACCTGGAAAGCAGGGCTGGTAGCTTTCTTT. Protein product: CASTWKAGLVAFF.